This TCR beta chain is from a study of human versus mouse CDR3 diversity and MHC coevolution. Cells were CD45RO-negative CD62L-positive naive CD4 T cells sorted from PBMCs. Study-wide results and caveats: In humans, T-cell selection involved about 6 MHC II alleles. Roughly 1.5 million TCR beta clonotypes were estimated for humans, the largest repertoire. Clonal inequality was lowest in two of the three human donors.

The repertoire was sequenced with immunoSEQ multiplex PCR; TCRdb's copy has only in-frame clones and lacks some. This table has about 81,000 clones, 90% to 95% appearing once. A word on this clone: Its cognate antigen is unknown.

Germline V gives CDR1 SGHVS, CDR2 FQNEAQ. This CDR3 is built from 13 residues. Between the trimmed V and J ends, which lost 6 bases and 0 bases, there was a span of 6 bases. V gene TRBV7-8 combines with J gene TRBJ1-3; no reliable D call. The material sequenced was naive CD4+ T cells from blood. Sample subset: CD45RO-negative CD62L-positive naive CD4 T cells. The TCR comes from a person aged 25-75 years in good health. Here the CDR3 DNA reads TGTGCCAGCAGTAGAAGCTCTGGAAACACCATATATTTT. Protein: CASSRSSGNTIYF.